The clone carrying this TCR beta chain has ten or more counts. Its antigen is as yet unknown. Libraries for TCRalpha and TCRbeta carried sample barcodes and unique molecular identifiers via 5'RACE. MiXCR, run by TCRdb on the 5' RACE reads, gives a single entry per CDR3 protein. The table includes about half a million distinct CDR3 sequences, around a sixth detected once. The sample belongs to a study of T-cell memory formation after mild COVID-19. Points from the study as a whole: Researchers found some responding clones in pre-infection memory, a sign that cross-reactive memory joined. Among contracting clones, CD4+ were mainly CM/EM and CD8+ enriched in EMRA. Balance between CD4 and CD8 was seen in clones contracting day 15 to 85, and a CD4+ lean was seen in later expanders.

The sequencing input was PBMCs or a T cell subset sorted from them (not recorded which). The TCR was taken from an adult woman who had mild COVID-19 (a few samples of this study predate the infection). Cell type and time point are not known.

Here the CDR3 DNA reads TGTGCCAGCAGTTCCCAGGGAAATCAGCCCCAGCATTTT. Encoded protein: CASSSQGNQPQHF. The chain joins TRBV12-3 or TRBV12-4 to TRBJ1-5; maybe TRBD1 (5 bases). Trimming took 4 bases from V and 4 from J, leaving 8 bases between them. CDR3 length: 13 residues.